A selection of T cell receptor beta chains follows, all from one sample in a study of T-cell memory formation after mild COVID-19. TCRdb reprocessed the 5' RACE reads with MiXCR, giving one entry per CDR3 protein. This table has hundreds of thousands of distinct CDR3 sequences, 20% to 25% appearing once. Sequenced input: PBMCs or a T cell subset sorted from them (not recorded which). The receptors shown here come from an adult woman who had mild COVID-19 (a few samples of this study predate the infection). Cell type and time point are not known. Both conserved end residues are part of each CDR3. A D gene is named only where the DNA matches it firmly. Rows may omit the clone size; those that give it use once, few, many or a size class.

abundance	d_gene	v_gene	j_gene	CDR3nt	CDR3aa
few	NA	TRBV7-2	TRBJ2-2	TGTGCCAGCAGCCCCGGACTGGGGGAGCTGTTTTTT	CASSPGLGELFF
NA	TRBD2	TRBV30	TRBJ2-7	TGTGCCTGGAGTGGGGTAGCGGGAGCCCTTTCAGAGCAGTACTTC	CAWSGVAGALSEQYF
NA	NA	TRBV11-2	TRBJ1-4	TGTGCCGCCCGGGGTTCACCTAATGAAAAACTGTTTTTT	CAARGSPNEKLFF
few	TRBD1	TRBV5-1	TRBJ2-2	TGCGCCAGCAGCGGTTCCGGGACAGCAAACACCGGGGAGCTGTTTTTT	CASSGSGTANTGELFF
NA	TRBD1	TRBV4-2	TRBJ2-1	TGTGCCAGCAGCCCATTAGGGACAGGGATCAATGAGCAGTTCTTC	CASSPLGTGINEQFF
once	TRBD1	TRBV12-3/TRBV12-4	TRBJ2-1	TGTGCCAGCAATCATCAGGGGGTGGACAATGAGCAGTTCTTC	CASNHQGVDNEQFF
few	TRBD1	TRBV30	TRBJ2-5	TGTGCCTGGAGTGGACAGGGGAGGACCCAGTACTTC	CAWSGQGRTQYF
NA	NA	TRBV6-2/TRBV6-3	TRBJ1-1	TGTGCCAGCAGAAAAGGGACCGCGGGTGCTGAAGCTTTCTTT	CASRKGTAGAEAFF
few	NA	TRBV30	TRBJ1-2	TGTGCCTGGAGTCGGCAGGACCCCGTTCATGGCTACACCTTC	CAWSRQDPVHGYTF
NA	NA	TRBV4-3	TRBJ2-2	TGCGCCAGCAGCCGGGAGTCCAACACCGGGGAGCTGTTTTTT	CASSRESNTGELFF
few	NA	TRBV12-2	TRBJ2-7	TGTGCAAGTCGCTCAAGCGGACAGGGGGGTTACGAGCAGTACTTC	CASRSSGQGGYEQYF
NA	NA	TRBV6-2/TRBV6-3	TRBJ2-3	TGTGCCAGCAGGAATACAGGGAAGGGGGATACGCAGTATTTT	CASRNTGKGDTQYF
few	TRBD1	TRBV6-2/TRBV6-3	TRBJ2-7	TGTGCCAGCAGCACCCGGGACAGGACTACCTACGAGCAGTACTTC	CASSTRDRTTYEQYF
NA	TRBD2	TRBV28	TRBJ2-7	TGTGCCAGCAAAACCGGGACTAGCTACGAGCAGTACTTC	CASKTGTSYEQYF
once	TRBD2	TRBV5-1	TRBJ2-2	TGCGCCAGCAGCCCTCGACTAGCGGGAGACACCGGGGAGCTGTTTTTT	CASSPRLAGDTGELFF
NA	NA	TRBV5-1	TRBJ1-4	TGCGCCAGCAGTTCCGGGACGCTGAATGAAAAACTGTTTTTT	CASSSGTLNEKLFF
few	NA	TRBV20-1	TRBJ2-7	TGCAGTGCTAGGCGGAGGGGTGTTCTAACCGAGCAGTACTTC	CSARRRGVLTEQYF
NA	NA	TRBV11-2	TRBJ2-5	TGTGCCAGCAGCACCGGACTAGGAAGGGGGAAAGAGACCCAGTACTTC	CASSTGLGRGKETQYF
few	TRBD2	TRBV7-2	TRBJ2-7	TGTGCCAGCAGCTTAGGTGGGAGGGGCCAGGGTTACGAGCAGTACTTC	CASSLGGRGQGYEQYF
NA	NA	TRBV7-6	TRBJ2-7	TGTGCCAGCAGCCCACATTCGGCGGGCTACGAGCAGTACTTC	CASSPHSAGYEQYF
NA	NA	TRBV7-2	TRBJ2-5	TGTGCCAGCAGCTTAGGGACTATAGGAGAGACCCAGTACTTC	CASSLGTIGETQYF
NA	NA	TRBV6-5	TRBJ1-3	TGTGCCTCCCTCTCTGGAAACACCATATATTTT	CASLSGNTIYF
many	NA	TRBV21-1	TRBJ1-2	TGTGCCAGCAGCAACTCCCAAGTTGAAAACTATGGCTACACCTTC	CASSNSQVENYGYTF
few	NA	TRBV29-1	TRBJ2-3	TGCAGCGTTGCTATCCAACTCACAGATACGCAGTATTTT	CSVAIQLTDTQYF
NA	TRBD1	TRBV30	TRBJ1-1	TGTGCCTGGAGTTCGGGACAGCGGAACACTGAAGCTCTCTTT	CAWSSGQRNTEALF
NA	TRBD2	TRBV11-2	TRBJ2-5	TGTGCCAGCAGCTATTTAGCGGGGGGACAAGAGACCCAGTACTTC	CASSYLAGGQETQYF
few	NA	TRBV4-1	TRBJ1-5	TGCGCCAGCAGCCAAGATTCAGGGATCCAGCCCCAGCATTTT	CASSQDSGIQPQHF
NA	NA	TRBV5-5	TRBJ2-6	TGTGCCAGCAGCTTGGATAGATCTGGGGCCAACGTCCTGACTTTC	CASSLDRSGANVLTF
few	NA	TRBV20-1	TRBJ1-2	TGCAGTGCTAGTCTACAGTCCTATGGCTACACCTTC	CSASLQSYGYTF
few	TRBD2	TRBV7-9	TRBJ2-7	TGTGCCAGCAGCTCGGGGACTAGCGGGACGTCCTACGAGCAGTACTTC	CASSSGTSGTSYEQYF
NA	NA	TRBV12-3/TRBV12-4	TRBJ2-7	TGTGCCAGCAGCCGAGGGACTGATATGTCCTACGAGCAGTACTTC	CASSRGTDMSYEQYF
few	TRBD2	TRBV3-1	TRBJ2-3	TGTGCCAGCAGCCAATCGCGGGGGGGCCGTGCGGATACGCAGTATTTT	CASSQSRGGRADTQYF
NA	NA	TRBV7-3	TRBJ1-1	TGTGCCAGCAGCTTAAATTCGGGTCGTGAAGCTTTCTTT	CASSLNSGREAFF
NA	NA	TRBV12-3/TRBV12-4	TRBJ1-4	TGTGCCAGCAGTACAGGACTGTCTGAAAAACTGTTTTTT	CASSTGLSEKLFF
NA	NA	TRBV27	TRBJ1-1	TGTGCCAGCAGGGGTTCGGCCACTAACGCTGAAGCTTTCTTT	CASRGSATNAEAFF
NA	TRBD2	TRBV24-1	TRBJ2-1	TGTGCCACCAGTGATCAACTAGCGGGATACAATGAGCAGTTCTTC	CATSDQLAGYNEQFF
few	NA	TRBV20-1	TRBJ1-2	TGCAGTGCCGGACAGAACCTGATGAACTATGGCTACACCTTC	CSAGQNLMNYGYTF
few	NA	TRBV5-1	TRBJ2-7	TGCGCCAGCAGCTTGGCCTTTCGCAGTTACGAGCAGTACTTC	CASSLAFRSYEQYF
few	NA	TRBV7-8	TRBJ2-5	TGTGCCAGCAGCTTAGGCAGCAGTGGCGGGGAGACCCAGTACTTC	CASSLGSSGGETQYF
few	NA	TRBV7-2	TRBJ2-1	TGTGCCAGCAGCCCAGTAGGGGGGCTCTACAATGAGCAGTTCTTC	CASSPVGGLYNEQFF
NA	NA	TRBV4-1	TRBJ2-5	TGCGCCAGCAGCCAACTTACGGGGGGCCGGGGAGAGACCCAGTACTTC	CASSQLTGGRGETQYF
NA	TRBD1	TRBV6-2/TRBV6-3	TRBJ2-3	TGTGCCAGCAGTTCCGTTGGACAGGGAACAGATACGCAGTATTTT	CASSSVGQGTDTQYF
NA	NA	TRBV18	TRBJ2-3	TGTGCCAGCTCACCCGCTACTTCTAGCACAGATACGCAGTATTTT	CASSPATSSTDTQYF
NA	NA	TRBV7-2	TRBJ2-3	TGTGCCAGCCGCCCGGCCGGGGGCACAGATACGCAGTATTTT	CASRPAGGTDTQYF
NA	TRBD1	TRBV6-6	TRBJ1-1	TGTGCCAGCAGGGACTGGGGACAGCAGAACACTGAAGCTTTCTTT	CASRDWGQQNTEAFF
NA	NA	TRBV5-1	TRBJ2-3	TGCGCCAGCAGCGCCGGGGGTCGGACAGATACGCAGTATTTT	CASSAGGRTDTQYF
NA	NA	TRBV18	TRBJ2-2	TGTGCCAGCTCACCAGGGGCGACGAACACCGGGGAGCTGTTTTTT	CASSPGATNTGELFF
few	NA	TRBV5-1	TRBJ2-3	TGCGCCAGCCGATCGGGGATGGGGGCAGATACGCAGTATTTT	CASRSGMGADTQYF
many	NA	TRBV6-6	TRBJ2-7	TGTGCCAGCGTGGGAGCCTACGAGCAGTACTTC	CASVGAYEQYF
NA	NA	TRBV29-1	TRBJ2-2	TGCAGCGTTGAGCAGGGGCTAAACACCGGGGAGCTGTTTTTT	CSVEQGLNTGELFF
NA	NA	TRBV7-2	TRBJ2-4	TGTGCCAGCAGCCGATCTGGGGGTTCCCAGGCCAAAAACATTCAGTACTTC	CASSRSGGSQAKNIQYF
few	NA	TRBV12-3/TRBV12-4	TRBJ1-2	TGTGCCAGCAGTCCGACATCCACCTACTATGGCTACACCTTC	CASSPTSTYYGYTF
few	NA	TRBV9	TRBJ1-3	TGTGCCAGCAGCGCCCTAGGGGCGAAGTGGGGCACCATATATTTT	CASSALGAKWGTIYF
NA	TRBD2	TRBV5-6	TRBJ2-1	TGTGCCAGCAGCCGCCGTAGCGGGTTGGGGAATGAGCAGTTCTTC	CASSRRSGLGNEQFF
few	TRBD2	TRBV12-3/TRBV12-4	TRBJ2-3	TGTGCCAGCAGTTTCGTAAGCGGGGGTAGCACAGATACGCAGTATTTT	CASSFVSGGSTDTQYF
few	TRBD1	TRBV10-3	TRBJ1-5	TGTGCCATCAGTGATTCGGGACAGGGCTACAATCAGCCCCAGCATTTT	CAISDSGQGYNQPQHF
few	TRBD1	TRBV3-1	TRBJ1-2	TGTGCCAGCAGCCGTCGGACAGGGCAGCCGGGGGGCTACACCTTC	CASSRRTGQPGGYTF
NA	NA	TRBV4-1	TRBJ1-5	TGCGCCAGCAGCCAAGATTTTGGGGGTCAGCCCCAGCATTTT	CASSQDFGGQPQHF
NA	NA	TRBV5-1	TRBJ2-7	TGCGCCAGCAGCACTCGACAGCCTGGCGAGCAGTACTTC	CASSTRQPGEQYF
NA	NA	TRBV2	TRBJ2-1	TGTGCCAGCAGTGAAGCGCTTTTAGGGAGGTCCTACAATGAGCAGTTCTTC	CASSEALLGRSYNEQFF